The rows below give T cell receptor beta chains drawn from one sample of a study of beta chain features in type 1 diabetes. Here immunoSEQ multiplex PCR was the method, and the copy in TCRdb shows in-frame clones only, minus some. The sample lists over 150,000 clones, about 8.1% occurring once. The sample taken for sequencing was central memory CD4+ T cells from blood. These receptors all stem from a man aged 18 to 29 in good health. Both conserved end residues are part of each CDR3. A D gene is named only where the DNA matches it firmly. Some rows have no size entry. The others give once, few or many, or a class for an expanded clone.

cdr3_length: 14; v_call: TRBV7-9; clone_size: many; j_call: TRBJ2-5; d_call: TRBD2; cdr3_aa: CASRQAGVEETQYF; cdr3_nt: TGTGCCAGCAGACAAGCGGGAGTTGAGGAGACCCAGTACTTC
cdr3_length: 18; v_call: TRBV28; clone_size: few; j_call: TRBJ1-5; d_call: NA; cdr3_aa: CASSGSRDSRALNQPQHF; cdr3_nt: TGTGCCAGCAGTGGATCCCGGGACTCAAGAGCCCTCAACCAGCCCCAGCATTTT
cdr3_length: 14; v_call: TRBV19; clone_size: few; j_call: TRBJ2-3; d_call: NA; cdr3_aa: CASSIGLGIDTQYF; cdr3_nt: TGTGCCAGTAGTATAGGACTAGGGATAGATACGCAGTATTTT
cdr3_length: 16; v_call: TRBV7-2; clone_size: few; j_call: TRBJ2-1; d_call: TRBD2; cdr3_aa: CASSRLAGDTYNEQFF; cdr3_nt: TGTGCCAGCAGCCGATTAGCGGGGGACACCTACAATGAGCAGTTCTTC
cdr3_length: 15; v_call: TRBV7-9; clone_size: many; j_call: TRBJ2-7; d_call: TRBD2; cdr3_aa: CASSLALAGAYEQYF; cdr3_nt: TGTGCCAGCAGCTTAGCATTAGCGGGAGCCTACGAGCAGTACTTC
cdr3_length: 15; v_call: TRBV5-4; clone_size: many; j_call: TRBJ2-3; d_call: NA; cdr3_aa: CASRAGTSSTDTQYF; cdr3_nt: TGTGCCAGCAGGGCCGGGACTTCTAGCACAGATACGCAGTATTTT
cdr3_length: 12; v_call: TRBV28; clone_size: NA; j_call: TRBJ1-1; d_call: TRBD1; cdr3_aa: CASRGAGGEAFF; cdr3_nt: TGTGCCAGCAGGGGGGCAGGGGGCGAAGCTTTCTTT
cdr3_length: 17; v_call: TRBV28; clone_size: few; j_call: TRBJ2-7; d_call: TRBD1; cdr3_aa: CASSFGLRRQGAYEQYF; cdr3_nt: TGTGCCAGCAGTTTTGGTTTAAGGAGACAGGGGGCTTACGAGCAGTACTTC
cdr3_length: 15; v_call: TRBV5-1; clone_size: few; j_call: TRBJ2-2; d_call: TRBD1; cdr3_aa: CASGPGTVGTGELFF; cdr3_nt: TGCGCCAGCGGCCCCGGGACAGTAGGCACCGGGGAGCTGTTTTTT
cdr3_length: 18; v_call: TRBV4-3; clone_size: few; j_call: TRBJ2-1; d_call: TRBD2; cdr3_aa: CASSQVYGGGGSYNEQFF; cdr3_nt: TGCGCCAGCAGCCAAGTTTACGGGGGGGGAGGTTCCTACAATGAGCAGTTCTTC
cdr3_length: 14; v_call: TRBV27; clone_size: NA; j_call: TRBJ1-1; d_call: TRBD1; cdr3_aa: CASGGTGVDTEAFF; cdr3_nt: TGTGCCAGCGGGGGGACAGGGGTGGACACTGAAGCTTTCTTT
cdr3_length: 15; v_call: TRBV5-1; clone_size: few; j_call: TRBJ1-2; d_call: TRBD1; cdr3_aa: CASRPSRDSLYGYTF; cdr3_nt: TGCGCCAGCAGACCTTCCCGGGACAGTTTATATGGCTACACCTTC
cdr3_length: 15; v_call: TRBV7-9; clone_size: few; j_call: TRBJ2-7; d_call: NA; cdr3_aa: CASSPGGLGSDEQYF; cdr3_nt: TGTGCCAGCAGCCCAGGGGGACTAGGGTCGGACGAGCAGTACTTC
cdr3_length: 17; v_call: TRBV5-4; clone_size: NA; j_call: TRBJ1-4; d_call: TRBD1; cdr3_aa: CASSPRTGFATNEKLFF; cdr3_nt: TGTGCCAGCAGCCCCAGGACAGGTTTTGCAACTAATGAAAAACTGTTTTTT
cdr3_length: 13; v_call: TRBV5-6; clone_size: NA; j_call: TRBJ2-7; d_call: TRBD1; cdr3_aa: CASSLGQGDTQYF; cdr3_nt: TGTGCCAGCAGCTTGGGCCAGGGGGACACGCAGTACTTC
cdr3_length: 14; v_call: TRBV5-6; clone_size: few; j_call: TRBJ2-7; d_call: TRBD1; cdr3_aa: CASSEGASPYEQYF; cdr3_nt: TGTGCCAGCAGCGAGGGGGCAAGTCCCTACGAGCAGTACTTC
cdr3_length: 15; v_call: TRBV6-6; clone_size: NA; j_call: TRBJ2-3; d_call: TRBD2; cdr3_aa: CATQVLAGGTDTQYF; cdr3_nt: TGTGCCACCCAGGTCCTAGCGGGGGGCACAGATACGCAGTATTTT
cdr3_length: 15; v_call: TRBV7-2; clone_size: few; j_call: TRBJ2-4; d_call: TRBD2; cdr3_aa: CASSLMGTSEGIQYF; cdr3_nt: TGTGCCAGCAGCTTAATGGGGACTAGCGAGGGCATTCAGTACTTC
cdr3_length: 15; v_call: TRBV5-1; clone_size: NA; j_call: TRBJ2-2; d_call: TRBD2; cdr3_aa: CASLGLAGSNGELFF; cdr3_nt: TGCGCCAGCCTGGGGCTAGCGGGCTCTAACGGGGAGCTGTTTTTT
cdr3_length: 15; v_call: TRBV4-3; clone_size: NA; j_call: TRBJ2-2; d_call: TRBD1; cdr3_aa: CASSPQGGGTGELFF; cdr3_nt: TGCGCCAGCAGCCCACAGGGGGGTGGCACCGGGGAGCTGTTTTTT
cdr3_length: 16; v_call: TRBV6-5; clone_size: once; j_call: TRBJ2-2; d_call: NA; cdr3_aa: CASSYPGGGHTGELFF; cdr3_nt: TGTGCCAGCAGTTACCCTGGGGGGGGGCACACCGGGGAGCTGTTTTTT
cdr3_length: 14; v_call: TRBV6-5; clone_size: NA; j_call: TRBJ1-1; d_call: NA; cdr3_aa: CASSSLRGNTEAFF; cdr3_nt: TGTGCCAGCAGCAGCCTTCGGGGGAACACTGAAGCTTTCTTT
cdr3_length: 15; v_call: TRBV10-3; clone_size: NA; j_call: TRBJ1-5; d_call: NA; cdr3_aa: CAISESPQGNQPQHF; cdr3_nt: TGTGCCATCAGTGAGTCACCCCAGGGGAATCAGCCCCAGCATTTT
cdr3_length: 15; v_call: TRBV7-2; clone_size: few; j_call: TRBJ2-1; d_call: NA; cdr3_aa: CASSLVSGSDNEQFF; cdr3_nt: TGTGCCAGCAGCTTAGTCAGCGGTTCGGACAATGAGCAGTTCTTC
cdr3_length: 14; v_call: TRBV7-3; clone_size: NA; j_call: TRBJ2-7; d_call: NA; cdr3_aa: CASSLTTQNYEQYF; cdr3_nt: TGTGCCAGCAGCTTAACGACACAAAACTACGAGCAGTACTTC
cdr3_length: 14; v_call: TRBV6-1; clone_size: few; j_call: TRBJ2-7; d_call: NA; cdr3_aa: CASNYEAIGGEQYF; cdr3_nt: TGTGCCAGCAATTATGAGGCAATCGGGGGCGAGCAGTACTTC
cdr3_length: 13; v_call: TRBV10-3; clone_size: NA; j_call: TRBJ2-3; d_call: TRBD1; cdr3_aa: CAIGTGEGDTQYF; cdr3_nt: TGTGCCATCGGAACAGGGGAAGGGGATACGCAGTATTTT
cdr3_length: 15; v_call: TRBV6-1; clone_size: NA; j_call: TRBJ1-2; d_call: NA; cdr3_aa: CASSEYAGDPRGYTF; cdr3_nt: TGTGCCAGCAGTGAATATGCAGGGGACCCACGTGGCTACACCTTC
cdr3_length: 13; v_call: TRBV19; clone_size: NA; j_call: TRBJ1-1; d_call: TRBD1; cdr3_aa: CASSIQGATEAFF; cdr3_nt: TGTGCCAGTAGTATCCAGGGGGCCACTGAAGCTTTCTTT
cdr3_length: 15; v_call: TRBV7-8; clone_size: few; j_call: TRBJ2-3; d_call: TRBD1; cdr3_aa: CASSTRDSGTDTQYF; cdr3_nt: TGTGCCAGCAGCACCCGGGACAGTGGGACAGATACGCAGTATTTT
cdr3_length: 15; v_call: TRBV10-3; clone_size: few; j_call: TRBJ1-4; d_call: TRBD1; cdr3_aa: CAISEGTEANEKLFF; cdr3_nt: TGTGCCATCAGTGAGGGGACAGAGGCTAATGAAAAACTGTTTTTT
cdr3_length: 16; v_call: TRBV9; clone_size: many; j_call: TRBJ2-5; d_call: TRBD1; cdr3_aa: CASSPGDRGYQETQYF; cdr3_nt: TGTGCCAGCAGCCCAGGGGACAGGGGTTACCAAGAGACCCAGTACTTC
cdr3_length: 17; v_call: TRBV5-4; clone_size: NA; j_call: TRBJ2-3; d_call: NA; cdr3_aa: CASSLGGRARTTDTQYF; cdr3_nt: TGTGCCAGCAGCTTGGGAGGTAGGGCCCGGACTACAGATACGCAGTATTTT
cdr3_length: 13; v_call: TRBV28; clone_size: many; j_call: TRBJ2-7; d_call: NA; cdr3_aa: CASSLLSRVNQYF; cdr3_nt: TGTGCCAGCAGTCTGCTTAGTCGGGTGAATCAGTACTTC
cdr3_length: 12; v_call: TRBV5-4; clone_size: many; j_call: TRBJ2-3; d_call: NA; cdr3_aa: CASSGGTDTQYF; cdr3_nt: TGTGCCAGCAGCGGAGGGACAGATACGCAGTATTTT
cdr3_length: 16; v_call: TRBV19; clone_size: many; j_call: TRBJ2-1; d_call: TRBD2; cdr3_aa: CASSIPRGGGYNEQFF; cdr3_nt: TGTGCCAGTAGTATACCCCGGGGGGGTGGCTACAATGAGCAGTTCTTC
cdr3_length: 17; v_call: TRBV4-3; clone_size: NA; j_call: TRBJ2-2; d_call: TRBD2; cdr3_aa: CASSQEGLAGNTGELFF; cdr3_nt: TGCGCCAGCAGCCAAGAAGGGCTAGCGGGAAACACCGGGGAGCTGTTTTTT
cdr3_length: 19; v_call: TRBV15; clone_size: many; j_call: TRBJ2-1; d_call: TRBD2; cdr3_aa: CATSRVGVGGLAGGNEQFF; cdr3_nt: TGTGCCACCAGCAGAGTAGGGGTCGGGGGACTAGCGGGAGGCAATGAGCAGTTCTTC
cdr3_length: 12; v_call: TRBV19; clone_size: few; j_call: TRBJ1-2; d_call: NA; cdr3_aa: CASSMHRDGYTF; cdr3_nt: TGTGCCAGTAGTATGCACAGGGATGGCTACACCTTC
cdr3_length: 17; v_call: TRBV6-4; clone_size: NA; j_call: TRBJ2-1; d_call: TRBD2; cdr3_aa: CASSVSLAGGSYNEQFF; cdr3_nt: TGTGCCAGCAGTGTTTCCTTAGCGGGGGGCTCCTACAATGAGCAGTTCTTC
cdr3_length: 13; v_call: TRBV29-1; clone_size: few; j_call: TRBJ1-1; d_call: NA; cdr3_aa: CSVVRRQNTEAFF; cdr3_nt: TGCAGCGTTGTAAGGCGACAGAACACTGAAGCTTTCTTT
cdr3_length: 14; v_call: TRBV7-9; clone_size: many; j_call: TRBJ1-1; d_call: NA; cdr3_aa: CASSRLEGFTEAFF; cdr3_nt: TGTGCCAGCAGCCGATTGGAGGGATTCACTGAAGCTTTCTTT
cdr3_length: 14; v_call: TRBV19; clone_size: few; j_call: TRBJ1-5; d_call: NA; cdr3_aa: CASDGRQNNQPQHF; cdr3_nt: TGTGCCAGTGACGGGAGACAGAACAATCAGCCCCAGCATTTT
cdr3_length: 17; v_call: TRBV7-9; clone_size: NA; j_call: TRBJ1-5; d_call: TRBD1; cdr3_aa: CASSPLVGGQGGQPQHF; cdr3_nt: TGTGCCAGCAGCCCCTTAGTGGGGGGACAGGGAGGGCAGCCCCAGCATTTT
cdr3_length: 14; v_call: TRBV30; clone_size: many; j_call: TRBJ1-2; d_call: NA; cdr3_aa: CAWTFQDRPYGYTF; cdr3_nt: TGTGCCTGGACTTTTCAGGACAGACCTTATGGCTACACCTTC
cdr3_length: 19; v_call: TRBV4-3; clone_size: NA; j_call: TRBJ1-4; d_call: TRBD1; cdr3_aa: CASSQDFRRGRLANEKLFF; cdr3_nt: TGCGCCAGCAGCCAAGATTTTCGCAGGGGGCGTCTAGCTAATGAAAAACTGTTTTTT
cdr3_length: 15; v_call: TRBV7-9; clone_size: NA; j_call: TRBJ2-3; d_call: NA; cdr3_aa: CASSRITGSTDTQYF; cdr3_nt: TGTGCCAGCAGCCGCATAACAGGGAGTACGGATACGCAGTATTTT
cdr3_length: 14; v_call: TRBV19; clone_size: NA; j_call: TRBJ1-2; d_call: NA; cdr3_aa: CASSIAGGNYGYTF; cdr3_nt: TGTGCCAGTAGTATCGCCGGGGGAAACTATGGCTACACCTTC
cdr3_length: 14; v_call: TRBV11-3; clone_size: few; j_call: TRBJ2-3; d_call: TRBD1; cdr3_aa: CASSYGTGGDTQYF; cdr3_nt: TGTGCCAGCAGCTACGGGACAGGTGGAGATACGCAGTATTTT
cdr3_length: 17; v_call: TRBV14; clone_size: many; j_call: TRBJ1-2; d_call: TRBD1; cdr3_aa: CASSPYRGLGKNYGYTF; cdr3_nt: TGTGCCAGCAGCCCTTACAGGGGGCTCGGGAAAAACTATGGCTACACCTTC
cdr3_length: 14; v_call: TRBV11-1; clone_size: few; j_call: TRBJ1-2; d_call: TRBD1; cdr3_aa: CASSAAGTAYGYTF; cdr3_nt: TGTGCCAGCAGCGCGGCCGGGACAGCTTATGGCTACACCTTC
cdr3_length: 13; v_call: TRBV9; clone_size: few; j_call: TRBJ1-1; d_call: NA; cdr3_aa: CASSTDTNTEAFF; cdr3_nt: TGTGCCAGCAGTACAGACACGAACACTGAAGCTTTCTTT
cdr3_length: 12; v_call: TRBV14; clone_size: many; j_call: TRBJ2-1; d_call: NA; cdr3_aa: CASSQDWGPQFF; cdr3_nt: TGTGCCAGCAGCCAAGATTGGGGCCCTCAGTTCTTC
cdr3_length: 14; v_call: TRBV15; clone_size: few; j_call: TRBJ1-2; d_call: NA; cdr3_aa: CATSRDTVNYGYTF; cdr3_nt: TGTGCCACCAGCAGAGATACGGTTAACTATGGCTACACCTTC
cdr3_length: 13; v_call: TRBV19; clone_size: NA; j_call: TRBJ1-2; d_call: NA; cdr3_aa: CASSSQGLYGYTF; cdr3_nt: TGTGCCAGTAGTTCCCAGGGGCTCTATGGCTACACCTTC
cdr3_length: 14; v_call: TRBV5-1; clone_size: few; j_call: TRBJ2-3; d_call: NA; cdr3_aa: CASNPGQLTDTQYF; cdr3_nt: TGCGCCAGCAATCCCGGACAGCTCACAGATACGCAGTATTTT
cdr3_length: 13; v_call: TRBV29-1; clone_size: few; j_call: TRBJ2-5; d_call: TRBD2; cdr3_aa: CSVEGGGLETQYF; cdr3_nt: TGCAGCGTTGAAGGGGGGGGTTTGGAGACCCAGTACTTC
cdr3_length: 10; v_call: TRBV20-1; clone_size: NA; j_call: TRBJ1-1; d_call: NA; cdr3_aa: CSARSNEAFF; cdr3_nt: TGCAGTGCTAGGTCAAATGAAGCTTTCTTT
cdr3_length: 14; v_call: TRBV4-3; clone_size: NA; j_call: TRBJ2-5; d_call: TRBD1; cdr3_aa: CASSQGQGRETQYF; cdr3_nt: TGCGCCAGCAGCCAAGGACAGGGCCGGGAGACCCAGTACTTC
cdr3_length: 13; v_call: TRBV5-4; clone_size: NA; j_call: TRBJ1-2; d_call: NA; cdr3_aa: CASSQGEGDGYTF; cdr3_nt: TGCGCCAGCAGCCAAGGCGAGGGGGATGGCTACACCTTC